This entry lists 10 T cell receptor beta chains sequenced from one sample in a study of blood T cell repertoires in COVID-19. Some clones are missing from TCRdb's copy, which holds only in-frame ones; the method was immunoSEQ multiplex PCR. The sample holds 360,000 or so clones, less than 90% seen once. Sequencing used PBMCs or T cells enriched from blood (not recorded which). The receptors originated from a woman aged 50 to 60 who had recovered from COVID-19.

This chain uses TRBV5-1 with TRBJ2-1, with 7 bases aligning to TRBD2. The CDR3 consists of 15 residues. Germline V gene sequence: CDR1 SGHRS, CDR2 YFSETQ. After removal of 3 bases from V and 0 bases from J, the junction contained 3 bases not matched to a gene. CDR3 DNA: TGCGCCAGCAGCTGGCGGGAGAGCTCCTACAATGAGCAGTTCTTC. It yields the protein CASSWRESSYNEQFF.

The chain links TRBV5-1 to TRBJ1-1; no clear D. Germline V gene sequence: CDR1 SGHRS, CDR2 YFSETQ. The V end lost 3 bases, the J end lost 0 bases, and 6 bases lay between the germline ends. CDR3 length equals 13 residues. CDR3: CASSYNMNTEAFF. DNA for the CDR3: TGCGCCAGCAGCTACAACATGAACACTGAAGCTTTCTTT.

The J gene is TRBJ1-2, the V gene TRBV9; possible D gene TRBD1, 6 bases. Germline-derived CDR1 and CDR2 are SGDLS and YYNGEE. Between the trimmed V and J ends, which lost 3 bases and 7 bases, there was a span of 13 bases. CDR3 length: 13 amino acids. CDR3 in DNA: TGTGCCAGCAGCGGGAACACAGGGTCTGGCTACACCTTC. Amino acids: CASSGNTGSGYTF.

The chain uses TRBV30 and TRBJ1-4; 8 bases fit TRBD1. The J segment lost 5 bases and the V segment lost 3 bases, leaving 5 bases of the junction unmatched. In germline, CDR1 is GTSNPN, CDR2 SVGIG (reference sequence). The CDR3 extends over 14 amino acids. Here the CDR3 reads CAWRGDRSNEKLFF. The DNA for the CDR3 is TGTGCCTGGAGGGGGGACAGGAGCAATGAAAAACTGTTTTTT.

The chain recombines TRBV19 with TRBJ1-1; D gene uncertain. Germline CDR1 LNHDA, CDR2 SQIVND (reference sequence). This CDR3 has 10 amino acids. Trimming left V 9 bases short and J 5 bases short, with 7 bases between. In DNA form, the CDR3 reads TGTGCCAGCGGCGGGACTGAAGCTTTCTTT. The encoded protein is CASGGTEAFF. Using reference TRBV19 and TRBJ1-1 for the parts outside the CDR3, the full variable domain is DGGITQSPKYLFRKEGQNVTLSCEQNLNHDAMYWYRQDPGQGLRLIYYSQIVNDFQKGDIAEGYSVSREKKESFPLTVTSAQKNPTAFYLCASGGTEAFFGQGTRLTVV.

This clone was counted once. The chain is built from TRBV14 and TRBJ1-2; D is undetermined. This CDR3 is 14 amino acids long. The V end lost 0 bases, the J end lost 3 bases, and 8 bases lay between the germline ends. The germline V gene has CDR1 SGHDN and CDR2 FVKESK. The DNA of the CDR3 is TGTGCCAGCAGCCAAGATACAGCCTACTATGGCTACACCTTC. This encodes CASSQDTAYYGYTF.

The chain has TRBV3-1 (or the pseudogene TRBV3-2) and TRBJ1-5; D remains unclear. V was cut by 3 bases and J by 4 bases, with 7 bases left in between. The CDR3 length is 13 residues. Germline CDR1 LGHDT, CDR2 YNNKEL (reference sequence). The DNA for the CDR3 is TGTGCCAGCAGCCACGGCGGGAATCAGCCCCAGCATTTT. Translated, it gives CASSHGGNQPQHF.

The chain recombines TRBV7-9 with TRBJ2-7; possibly TRBD1 for D (5 bases). Trimming stripped 0 bases from V and 6 bases from J, with 15 bases between. The CDR3 contains 15 residues. In germline, CDR1 is SEHNR, CDR2 FQNEAQ (reference sequence). CDR3 sequence reads: CASSLAVRVGSEQYF. CDR3 coding DNA: TGTGCCAGCAGCTTAGCGGTCAGGGTTGGGTCCGAGCAGTACTTC.

The V and J genes are TRBV7-2 and TRBJ1-1; the match to TRBD1 covers 7 bases. Looked up from germline, CDR1 is SGHTA and CDR2 is FQGNSA. This CDR3 region has 14 residues. The trim removed 5 bases at V and 4 bases at J, leaving 7 bases unmatched. The CDR3 DNA follows: TGTGCCAGCAGCGTCACAGGGGCTTCCACTGAAGCTTTCTTT. Translating it yields CASSVTGASTEAFF.

This clone was seen just once. This chain connects TRBV7-9 to TRBJ2-3; weak D call: TRBD2 (6 bases). Looked up from germline, CDR1 is SEHNR and CDR2 is FQNEAQ (reference sequence). This CDR3 spans 18 amino acids. Trimming removed 5 bases from V and 1 base from J, with 22 bases in between. CDR3: CASSRSGPRAHGTDTQYF. In DNA, the CDR3 is TGTGCCAGCAGCCGTAGCGGCCCCCGCGCGCACGGCACAGATACGCAGTATTTT.